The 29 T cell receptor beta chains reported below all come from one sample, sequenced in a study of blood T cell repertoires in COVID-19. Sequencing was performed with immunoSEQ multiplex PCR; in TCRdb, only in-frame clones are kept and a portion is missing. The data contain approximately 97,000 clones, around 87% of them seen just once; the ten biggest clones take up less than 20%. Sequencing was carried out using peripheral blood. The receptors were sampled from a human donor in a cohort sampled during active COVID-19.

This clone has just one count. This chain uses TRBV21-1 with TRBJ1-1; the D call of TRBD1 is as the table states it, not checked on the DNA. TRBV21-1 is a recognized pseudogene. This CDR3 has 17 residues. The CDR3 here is CASSTPQGATRGTEAFF. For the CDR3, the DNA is TGTGCCAGCAGCACACCCCAGGGGGCAACTAGGGGCACTGAAGCTTTCTTT.

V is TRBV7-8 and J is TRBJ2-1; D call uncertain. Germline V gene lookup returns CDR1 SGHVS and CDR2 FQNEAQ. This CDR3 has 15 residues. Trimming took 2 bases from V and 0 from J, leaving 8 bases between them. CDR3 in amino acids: CASSLSSSSYNEQFF. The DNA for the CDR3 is TGTGCCAGCAGCTTATCATCCAGCTCCTACAATGAGCAGTTCTTC.

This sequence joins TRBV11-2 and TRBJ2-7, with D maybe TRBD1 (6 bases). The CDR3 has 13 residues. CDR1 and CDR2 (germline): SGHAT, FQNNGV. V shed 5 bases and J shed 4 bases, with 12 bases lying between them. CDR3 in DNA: TGTGCCAGCAGCCATGGGCAGGGGTACGAGCAGTACTTC. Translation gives CASSHGQGYEQYF.

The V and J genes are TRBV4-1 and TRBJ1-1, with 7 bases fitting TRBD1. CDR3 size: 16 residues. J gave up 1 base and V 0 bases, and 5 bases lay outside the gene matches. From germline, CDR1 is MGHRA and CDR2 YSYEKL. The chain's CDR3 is CASSQDVAGGNTEAFF. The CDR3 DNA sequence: TGCGCCAGCAGCCAAGATGTAGCAGGGGGGAACACTGAAGCTTTCTTT.

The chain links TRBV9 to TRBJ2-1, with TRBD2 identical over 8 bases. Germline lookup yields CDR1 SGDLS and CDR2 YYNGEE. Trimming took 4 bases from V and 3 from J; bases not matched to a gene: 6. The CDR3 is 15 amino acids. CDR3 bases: TGTGCCAGCAGCTTAGGGGGGACTAGCTACAATGAGCAGTTCTTC. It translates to CASSLGGTSYNEQFF.

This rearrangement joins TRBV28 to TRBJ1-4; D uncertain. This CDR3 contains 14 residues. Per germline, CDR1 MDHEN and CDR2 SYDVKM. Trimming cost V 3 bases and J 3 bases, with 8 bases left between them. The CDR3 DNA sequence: TGTGCCAGCAGTTTGTGGCAGGCTAATGAAAAACTGTTTTTT. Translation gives CASSLWQANEKLFF.

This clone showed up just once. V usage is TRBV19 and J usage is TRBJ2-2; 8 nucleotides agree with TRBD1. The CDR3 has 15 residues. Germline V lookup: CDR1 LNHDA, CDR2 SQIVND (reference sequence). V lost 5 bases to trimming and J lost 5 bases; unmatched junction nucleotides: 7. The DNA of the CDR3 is TGTGCCAGTAGTGCCTGGGACAGGTCGACCGGGGAGCTGTTTTTT. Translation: CASSAWDRSTGELFF.

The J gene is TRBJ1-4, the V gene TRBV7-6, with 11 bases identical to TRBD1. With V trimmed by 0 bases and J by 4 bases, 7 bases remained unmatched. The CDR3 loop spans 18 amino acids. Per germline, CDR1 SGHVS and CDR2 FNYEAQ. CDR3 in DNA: TGTGCCAGCAGCTTAGCGGACAGGGGGCGTGTGAATAATGAAAAACTGTTTTTT. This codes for CASSLADRGRVNNEKLFF.

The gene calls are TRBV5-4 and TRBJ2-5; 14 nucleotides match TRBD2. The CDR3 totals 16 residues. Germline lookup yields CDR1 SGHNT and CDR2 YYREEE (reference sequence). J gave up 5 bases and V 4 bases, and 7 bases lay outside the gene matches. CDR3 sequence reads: CASSPTSGRALETQYF. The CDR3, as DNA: TGTGCCAGCAGCCCGACTAGCGGGAGGGCGCTGGAGACCCAGTACTTC. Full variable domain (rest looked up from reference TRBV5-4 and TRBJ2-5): ETGVTQSPTHLIKTRGQQVTLRCSSQSGHNTVSWYQQALGQGPQFIFQYYREEENGRGNFPPRFSGLQFPNYSSELNVNALELDDSALYLCASSPTSGRALETQYFGPGTRLLVL.

CDR3 in amino acids: CASSLAATEAFF. The CDR3 bases are TGTGCCAGCAGCCTCGCCGCTACCGAAGCTTTCTTT. This chain connects TRBV7-8 to TRBJ1-1; no firm D call. Trimming removed 5 bases at V and 8 bases at J, with 12 bases between. Per germline, CDR1 SGHVS and CDR2 FQNEAQ. This CDR3 has 12 residues.

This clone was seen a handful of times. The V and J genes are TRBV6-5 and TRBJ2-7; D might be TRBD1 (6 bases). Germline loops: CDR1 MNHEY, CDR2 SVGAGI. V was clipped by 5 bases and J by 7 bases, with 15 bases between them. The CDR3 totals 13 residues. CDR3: CASSPGDIGEQYF. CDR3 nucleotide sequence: TGTGCCAGCAGTCCCGGGGACATTGGGGAGCAGTACTTC.

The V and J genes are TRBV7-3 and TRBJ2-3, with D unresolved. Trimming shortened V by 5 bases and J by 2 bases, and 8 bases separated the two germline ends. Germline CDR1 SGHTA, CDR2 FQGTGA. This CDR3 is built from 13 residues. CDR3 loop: CASSQPNTDTQYF. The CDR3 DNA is TGTGCCAGCAGCCAACCTAACACAGATACGCAGTATTTT.

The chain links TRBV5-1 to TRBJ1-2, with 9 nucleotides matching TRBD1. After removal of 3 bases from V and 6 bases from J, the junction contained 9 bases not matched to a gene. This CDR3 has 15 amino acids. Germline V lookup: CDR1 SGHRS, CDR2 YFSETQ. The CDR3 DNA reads TGCGCCAGCAGCTCAGACCATAGGACAGGGGATGGCTACACCTTC. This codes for CASSSDHRTGDGYTF. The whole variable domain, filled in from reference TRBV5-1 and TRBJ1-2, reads KAGVTQTPRYLIKTRGQQVTLSCSPISGHRSVSWYQQTPGQGLQFLFEYFSETQRNKGNFPGRFSGRQFSNSRSEMNVSTLELGDSALYLCASSSDHRTGDGYTFGSGTRLTVV.

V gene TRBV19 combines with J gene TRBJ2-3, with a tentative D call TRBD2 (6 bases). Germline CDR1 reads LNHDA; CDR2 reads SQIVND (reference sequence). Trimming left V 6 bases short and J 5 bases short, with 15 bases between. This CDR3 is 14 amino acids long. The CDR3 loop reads CASRDAGPIDTQYF. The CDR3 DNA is TGTGCCAGTAGAGATGCGGGACCCATAGATACGCAGTATTTT.

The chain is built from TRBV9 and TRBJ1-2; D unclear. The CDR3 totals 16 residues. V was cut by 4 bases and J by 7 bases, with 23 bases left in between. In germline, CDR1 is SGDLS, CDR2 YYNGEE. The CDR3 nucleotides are TGTGCCAGCAGCCATCCTCAATCGAACACCCCAGGTGGCTACACCTTC. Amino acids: CASSHPQSNTPGGYTF.

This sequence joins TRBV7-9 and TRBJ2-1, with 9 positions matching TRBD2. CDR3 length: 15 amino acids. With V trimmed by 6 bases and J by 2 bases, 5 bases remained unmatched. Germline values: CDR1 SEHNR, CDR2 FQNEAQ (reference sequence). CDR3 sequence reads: CASSRAGGTYNEQFF. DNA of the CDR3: TGTGCCAGCAGTCGAGCGGGAGGAACCTACAATGAGCAGTTCTTC.

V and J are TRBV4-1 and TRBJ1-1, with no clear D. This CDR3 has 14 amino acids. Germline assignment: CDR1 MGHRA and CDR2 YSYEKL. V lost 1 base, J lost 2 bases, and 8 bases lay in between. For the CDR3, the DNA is TGCGCCAGCAGCCAAGGACCGGGAAACACTGAAGCTTTCTTT. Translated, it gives CASSQGPGNTEAFF.

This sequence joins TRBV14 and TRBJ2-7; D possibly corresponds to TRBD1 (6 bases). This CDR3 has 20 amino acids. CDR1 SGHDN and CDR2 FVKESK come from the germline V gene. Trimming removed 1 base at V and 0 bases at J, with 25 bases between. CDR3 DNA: TGTGCCAGCAGCCAAGTAGGGTGGGGACATACGACCTCATTCTCCTACGAGCAGTACTTC. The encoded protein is CASSQVGWGHTTSFSYEQYF.

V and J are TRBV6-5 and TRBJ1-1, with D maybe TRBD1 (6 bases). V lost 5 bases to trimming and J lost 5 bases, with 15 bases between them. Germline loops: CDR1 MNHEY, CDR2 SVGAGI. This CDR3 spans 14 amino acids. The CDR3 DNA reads TGTGCCAGCAGTCTACAGGGTAGGAGTACTGAAGCTTTCTTT. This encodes CASSLQGRSTEAFF.

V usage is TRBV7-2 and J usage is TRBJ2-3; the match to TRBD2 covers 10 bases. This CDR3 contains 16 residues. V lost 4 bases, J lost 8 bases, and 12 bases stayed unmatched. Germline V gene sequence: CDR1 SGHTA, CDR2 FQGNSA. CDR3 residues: CASSSRASGSGVTQYF. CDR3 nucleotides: TGTGCCAGCAGCTCCCGAGCTAGCGGGAGTGGGGTTACGCAGTATTTT.

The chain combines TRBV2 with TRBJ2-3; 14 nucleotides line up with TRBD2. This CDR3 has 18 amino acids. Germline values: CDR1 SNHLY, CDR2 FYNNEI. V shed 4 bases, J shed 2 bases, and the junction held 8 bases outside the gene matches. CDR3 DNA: TGTGCCAGCAGTGGTACGGGGACTAGCGGGAGATTCACAGATACGCAGTATTTT. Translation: CASSGTGTSGRFTDTQYF.

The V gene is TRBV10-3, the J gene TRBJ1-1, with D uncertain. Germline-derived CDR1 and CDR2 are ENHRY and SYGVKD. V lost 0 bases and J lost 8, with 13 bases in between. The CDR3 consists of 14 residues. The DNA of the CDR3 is TGTGCCATCAGTGAGTCGTTTGCGGTCGGCGAAGCTTTCTTT. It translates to CAISESFAVGEAFF.

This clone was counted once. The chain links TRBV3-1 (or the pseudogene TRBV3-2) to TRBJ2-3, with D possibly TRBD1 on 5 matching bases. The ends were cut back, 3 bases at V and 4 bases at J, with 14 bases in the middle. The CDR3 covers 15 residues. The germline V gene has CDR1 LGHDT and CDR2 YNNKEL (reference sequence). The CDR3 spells CASSQGRHGADTQYF. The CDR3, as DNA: TGTGCCAGCAGCCAGGGGCGGCATGGGGCAGATACGCAGTATTTT.

The CDR3 region is CASSAGSTGSYEQYF. CDR3 nucleotides: TGTGCCAGTAGTGCCGGAAGCACAGGTTCCTACGAGCAGTACTTC. V and J are TRBV19 and TRBJ2-7; a weak D match, TRBD1 (5 bases). With 5 bases removed from V and 1 base from J, the gap between germline ends came to 15 bases. CDR3 length: 15 residues. From germline, CDR1 is LNHDA and CDR2 SQIVND (reference sequence).

The CDR3 sequence: CASSLRPRAGGSNEQFF. The CDR3, as DNA: TGTGCCAGCAGCTTACGACCCAGAGCGGGAGGCTCCAATGAGCAGTTCTTC. The chain is built from TRBV7-3 and TRBJ2-1, with TRBD2 matching 9 bases. This CDR3 spans 17 amino acids. The germline gives CDR1 SGHTA, CDR2 FQGTGA. V was pared by 2 bases and J by 6 bases, with 11 bases of the junction left unmatched.

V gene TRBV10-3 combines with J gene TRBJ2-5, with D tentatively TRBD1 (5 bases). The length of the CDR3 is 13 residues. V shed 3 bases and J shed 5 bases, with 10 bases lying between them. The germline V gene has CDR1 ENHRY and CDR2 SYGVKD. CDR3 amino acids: CAISESRAETQYF. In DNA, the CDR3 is TGTGCCATCAGTGAATCCAGGGCGGAGACCCAGTACTTC.

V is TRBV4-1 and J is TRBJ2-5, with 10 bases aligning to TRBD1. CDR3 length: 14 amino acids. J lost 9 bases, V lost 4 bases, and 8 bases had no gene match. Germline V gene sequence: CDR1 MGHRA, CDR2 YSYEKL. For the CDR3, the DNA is TGCGCCAGCAGCCGATCGACAGGGGGCGAGTCCCAGTACTTC. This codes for CASSRSTGGESQYF.

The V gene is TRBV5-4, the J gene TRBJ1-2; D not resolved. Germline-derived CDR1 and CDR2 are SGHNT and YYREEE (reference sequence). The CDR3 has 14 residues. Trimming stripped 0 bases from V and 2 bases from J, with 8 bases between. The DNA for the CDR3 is TGTGCCAGCAGCTTGGTCGGAGGGAACTATGGCTACACCTTC. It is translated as CASSLVGGNYGYTF. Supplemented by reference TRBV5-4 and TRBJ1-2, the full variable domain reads ETGVTQSPTHLIKTRGQQVTLRCSSQSGHNTVSWYQQALGQGPQFIFQYYREEENGRGNFPPRFSGLQFPNYSSELNVNALELDDSALYLCASSLVGGNYGYTFGSGTRLTVV.

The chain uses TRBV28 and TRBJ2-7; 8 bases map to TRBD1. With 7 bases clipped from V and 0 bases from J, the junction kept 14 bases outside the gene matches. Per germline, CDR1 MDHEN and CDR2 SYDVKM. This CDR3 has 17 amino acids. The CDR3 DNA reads TGTGCCAGCACCGACCGAGGTGGACAGGGACCCTCCTACGAGCAGTACTTC. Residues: CASTDRGGQGPSYEQYF.